Each of the 2 T cell receptor beta chains below was sequenced from the same sample in a study of blood T cell repertoires in COVID-19 (TCRdb year 2020). To prepare the library, the immunoSEQ multiplex PCR assay was applied. The immuneACCESS repertoire file appears here via TCRdb, limited to in-frame rearrangements. These files lack a portion of the clones; in checked studies, under half of the deficit traces to unresolved V genes, and the cause of the others is not known. The sample table records approximately 130,000 clones; around 78% of these occur just once. In total, the top ten clones hold about a tenth of the sample. The source material was peripheral blood. The origin of the receptors is a human donor in a cohort sampled during active COVID-19.

The chain joins TRBV4-1 to TRBJ2-7; D is uncertain. CDR1 is MGHRA and CDR2 is YSYEKL in the germline V gene. The V and J ends lost 1 base and 2 bases respectively, with 9 bases between them. This CDR3 is 14 amino acids long. This chain's CDR3 is CASSQAPGPYEQYF. The DNA for the CDR3 is TGCGCCAGCAGCCAAGCCCCAGGTCCCTACGAGCAGTACTTC.

The V gene is TRBV7-9, the J gene TRBJ2-3; a weak D match, TRBD2 (6 bases). CDR3 length: 16 residues. With 5 bases removed from V and 3 bases from J, the gap between germline ends came to 18 bases. CDR1 and CDR2 (germline): SEHNR, FQNEAQ (reference sequence). The CDR3 DNA is TGTGCCAGCAGCATCACCCGACGGAGGGGTACAGATACGCAGTATTTT. This gives the protein CASSITRRRGTDTQYF. Using reference TRBV7-9 and TRBJ2-3 for the parts outside the CDR3, the full variable domain is DTGVSQNPRHKITKRGQNVTFRCDPISEHNRLYWYRQTLGQGPEFLTYFQNEAQLEKSRLLSDRFSAERPKGSFSTLEIQRTEQGDSAMYLCASSITRRRGTDTQYFGPGTRLTVL.